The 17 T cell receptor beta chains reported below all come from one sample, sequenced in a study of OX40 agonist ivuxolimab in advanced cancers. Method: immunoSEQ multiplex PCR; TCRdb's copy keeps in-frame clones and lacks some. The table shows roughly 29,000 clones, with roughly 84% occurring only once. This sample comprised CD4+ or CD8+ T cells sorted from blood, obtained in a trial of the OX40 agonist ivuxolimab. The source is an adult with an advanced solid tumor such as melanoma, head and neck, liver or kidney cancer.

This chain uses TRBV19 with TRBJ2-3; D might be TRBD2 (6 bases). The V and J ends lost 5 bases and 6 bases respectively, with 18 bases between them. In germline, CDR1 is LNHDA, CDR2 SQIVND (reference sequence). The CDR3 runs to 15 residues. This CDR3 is CASSPGTGSSDTQYF. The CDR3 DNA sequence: TGTGCCAGTAGTCCCGGGACTGGAAGCTCTGATACGCAGTATTTT.

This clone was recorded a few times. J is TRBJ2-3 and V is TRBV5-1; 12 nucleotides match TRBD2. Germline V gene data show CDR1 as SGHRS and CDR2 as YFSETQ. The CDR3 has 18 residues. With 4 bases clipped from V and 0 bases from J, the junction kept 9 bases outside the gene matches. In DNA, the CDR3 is TGCGCCAGCAGCCGGAAGACTAGCGGGGGCCCCAGCACAGATACGCAGTATTTT. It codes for CASSRKTSGGPSTDTQYF.

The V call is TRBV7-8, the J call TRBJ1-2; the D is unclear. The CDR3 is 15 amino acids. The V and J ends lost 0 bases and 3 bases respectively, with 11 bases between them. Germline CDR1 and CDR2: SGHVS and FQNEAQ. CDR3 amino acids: CASSLAIPGYYGYTF. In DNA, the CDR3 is TGTGCCAGCAGCTTAGCGATTCCGGGCTACTATGGCTACACCTTC.

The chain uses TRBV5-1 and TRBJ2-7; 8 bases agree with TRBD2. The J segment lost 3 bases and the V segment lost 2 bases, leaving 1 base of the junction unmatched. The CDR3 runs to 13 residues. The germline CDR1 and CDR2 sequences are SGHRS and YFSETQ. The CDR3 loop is CASSFGGVYEQYF. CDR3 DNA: TGCGCCAGCAGCTTCGGGGGGGTCTACGAGCAGTACTTC.

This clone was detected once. The CDR3, as DNA: TGTGCCAGCAGCTTTAGCGGGGGGACAGATACGCAGTATTTT. Its protein is CASSFSGGTDTQYF. The chain has TRBV9 and TRBJ2-3; TRBD2 matches at 10 bases. The CDR3 has 14 amino acids. V gave up 4 bases and J gave up 3 bases; unmatched junction bases: 2. The germline V gene encodes CDR1 SGDLS and CDR2 YYNGEE.

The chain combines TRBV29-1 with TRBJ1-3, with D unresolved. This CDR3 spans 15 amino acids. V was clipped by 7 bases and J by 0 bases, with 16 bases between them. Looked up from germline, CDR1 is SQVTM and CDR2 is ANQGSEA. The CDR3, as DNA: TGCAGCGCCTACGGGCCGGGCTACTCTGGAAACACCATATATTTT. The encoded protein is CSAYGPGYSGNTIYF.

This CDR3 is CASSLTGSGNTIYF. DNA for the CDR3: TGTGCCAGCAGCCTAACAGGGAGTGGAAACACCATATATTTT. The V call is TRBV7-8, the J call TRBJ1-3, with a tentative D call TRBD1 (6 bases). Germline lookup yields CDR1 SGHVS and CDR2 FQNEAQ. Trimming removed 5 bases at V and 3 bases at J, with 11 bases between. CDR3 length: 14 amino acids.

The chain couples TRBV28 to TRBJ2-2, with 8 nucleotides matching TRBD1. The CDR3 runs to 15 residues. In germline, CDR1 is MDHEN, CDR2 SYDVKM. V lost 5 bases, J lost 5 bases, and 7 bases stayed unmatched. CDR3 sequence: CASSPGQEVTGELFF. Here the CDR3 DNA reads TGTGCCAGCAGTCCGGGACAGGAAGTTACCGGGGAGCTGTTTTTT.

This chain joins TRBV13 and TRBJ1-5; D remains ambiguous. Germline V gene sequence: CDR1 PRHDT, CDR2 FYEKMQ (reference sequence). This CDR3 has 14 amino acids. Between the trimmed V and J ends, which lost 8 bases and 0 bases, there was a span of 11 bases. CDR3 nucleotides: TGTGCCAGCTCGGAAAGATATAGCAATCAGCCCCAGCATTTT. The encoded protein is CASSERYSNQPQHF.

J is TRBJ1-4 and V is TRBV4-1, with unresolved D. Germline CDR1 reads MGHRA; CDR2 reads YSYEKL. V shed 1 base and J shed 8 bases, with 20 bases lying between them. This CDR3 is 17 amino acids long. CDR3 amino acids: CASSQVPPTGLREKLFF. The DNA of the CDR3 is TGCGCCAGCAGCCAAGTCCCACCCACGGGGTTGAGGGAAAAACTGTTTTTT.

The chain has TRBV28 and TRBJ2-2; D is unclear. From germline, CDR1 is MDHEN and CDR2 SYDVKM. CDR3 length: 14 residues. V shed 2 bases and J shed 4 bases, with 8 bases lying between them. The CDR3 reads CASSLSKVTGELFF. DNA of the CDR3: TGTGCCAGCAGTTTAAGTAAGGTCACCGGGGAGCTGTTTTTT.

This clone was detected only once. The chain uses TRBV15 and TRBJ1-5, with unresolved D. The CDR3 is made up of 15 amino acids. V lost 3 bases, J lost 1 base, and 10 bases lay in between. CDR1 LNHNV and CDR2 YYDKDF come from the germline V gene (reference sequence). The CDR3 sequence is CATSRVHRSNQPQHF. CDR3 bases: TGTGCCACCAGCAGGGTACATAGGAGCAATCAGCCCCAGCATTTT.

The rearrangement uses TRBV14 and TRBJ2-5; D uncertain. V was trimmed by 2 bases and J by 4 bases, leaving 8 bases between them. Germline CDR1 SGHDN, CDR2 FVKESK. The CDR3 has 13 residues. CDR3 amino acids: CASSQWTGETQYF. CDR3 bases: TGTGCCAGCAGCCAATGGACGGGAGAGACCCAGTACTTC. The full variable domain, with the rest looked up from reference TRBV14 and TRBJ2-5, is EAGVTQFPSHSVIEKGQTVTLRCDPISGHDNLYWYRRVMGKEIKFLLHFVKESKQDESGMPNNRFLAERTGGTYSTLKVQPAELEDSGVYFCASSQWTGETQYFGPGTRLLVL.

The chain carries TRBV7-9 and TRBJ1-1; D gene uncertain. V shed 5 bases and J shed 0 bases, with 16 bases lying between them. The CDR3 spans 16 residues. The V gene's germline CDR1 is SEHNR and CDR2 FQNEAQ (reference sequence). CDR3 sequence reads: CASSDSDTRLNTEAFF. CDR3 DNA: TGTGCCAGCAGCGATTCTGACACCCGATTGAACACTGAAGCTTTCTTT.

CDR3 sequence (DNA): TGCGCCAGCAGCCATCGTGACAGGGGTCCTAGCGGTCCCTACAATGAGCAGTTCTTC. It specifies CASSHRDRGPSGPYNEQFF. V and J are TRBV4-3 and TRBJ2-1, with D tentatively TRBD1 (8 bases). V lost 3 bases to trimming and J lost 2 bases, with 23 bases between them. Germline assignment: CDR1 LGHNA and CDR2 YSLEER. This CDR3 is built from 19 residues.

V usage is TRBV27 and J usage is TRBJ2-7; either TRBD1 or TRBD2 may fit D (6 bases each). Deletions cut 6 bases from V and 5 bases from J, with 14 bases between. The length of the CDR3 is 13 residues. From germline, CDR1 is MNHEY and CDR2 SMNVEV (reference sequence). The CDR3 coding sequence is TGTGCCAGCAGACAGCTAGGGGGGAACGAGCAGTACTTC. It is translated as CASRQLGGNEQYF.

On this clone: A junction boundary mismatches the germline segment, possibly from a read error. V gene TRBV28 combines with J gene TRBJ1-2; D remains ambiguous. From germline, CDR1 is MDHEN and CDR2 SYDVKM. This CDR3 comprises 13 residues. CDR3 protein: CAISTALAGGYTF. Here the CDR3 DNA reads TGTGCCATCAGTACCGCTTTGGCAGGTGGCTACACCTTC.